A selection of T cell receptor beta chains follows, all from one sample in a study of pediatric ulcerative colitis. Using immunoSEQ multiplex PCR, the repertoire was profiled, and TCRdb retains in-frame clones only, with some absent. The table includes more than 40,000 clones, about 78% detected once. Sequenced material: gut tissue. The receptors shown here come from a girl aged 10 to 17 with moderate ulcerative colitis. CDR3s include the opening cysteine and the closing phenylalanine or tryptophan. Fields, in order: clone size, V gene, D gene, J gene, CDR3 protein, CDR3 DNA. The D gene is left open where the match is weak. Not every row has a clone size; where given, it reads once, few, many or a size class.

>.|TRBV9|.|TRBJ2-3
CASSVSEHSDTQYF
TGTGCCAGCAGCGTATCTGAGCATTCAGATACGCAGTATTTT
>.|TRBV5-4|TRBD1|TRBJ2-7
CASSLGGQGFNEQYF
TGTGCCAGCAGCTTGGGGGGACAGGGGTTCAACGAGCAGTACTTC
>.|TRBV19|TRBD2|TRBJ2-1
CASSTLAGGPIINEQFF
TGTGCCAGTAGTACATTAGCGGGAGGGCCGATTATCAATGAGCAGTTCTTC
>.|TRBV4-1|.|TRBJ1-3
CASSLSQRYPGNTIYF
TGCGCCAGCAGCCTGTCACAGAGATACCCTGGAAACACCATATATTTT
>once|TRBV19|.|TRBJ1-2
CASSRRQVAYTF
TGTGCCAGTAGTAGGAGACAGGTGGCCTACACCTTC
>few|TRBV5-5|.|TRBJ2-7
CASSLRIASSYEQYF
TGTGCCAGCAGCTTGAGGATAGCAAGCTCCTACGAGCAGTACTTC
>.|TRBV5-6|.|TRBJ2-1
CASSLDPRAYNEQFF
TGTGCCAGCAGCTTGGACCCGCGGGCCTACAATGAGCAGTTCTTC
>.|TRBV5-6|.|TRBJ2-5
CASSHGLYPRETQYF
TGTGCCAGCAGCCACGGACTATACCCCCGGGAGACCCAGTACTTC
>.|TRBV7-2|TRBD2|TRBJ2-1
CASSLRGGVAGVYNEQFF
TGTGCCAGCAGCTTACGGGGCGGGGTAGCGGGAGTCTACAATGAGCAGTTCTTC
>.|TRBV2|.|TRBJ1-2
CASRPAANYGYTF
TGTGCCAGCAGGCCGGCAGCCAACTATGGCTACACCTTC
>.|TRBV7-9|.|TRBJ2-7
CASSHTSGAYEQYF
TGTGCCAGCAGCCATACCAGTGGGGCCTACGAGCAGTACTTC
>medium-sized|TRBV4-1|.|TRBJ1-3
CASSQDAGFVMTSGNTIYF
TGCGCCAGCAGCCAAGATGCCGGGTTCGTAATGACCTCTGGAAACACCATATATTTT
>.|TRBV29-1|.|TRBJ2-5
CSVDPPNQETQYF
TGCAGCGTTGACCCCCCGAACCAAGAGACCCAGTACTTC
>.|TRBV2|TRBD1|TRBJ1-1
CARGGTGLNTEAFF
TGTGCCAGAGGGGGGACAGGGTTGAACACTGAAGCTTTCTTT
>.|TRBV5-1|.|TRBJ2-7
CASSLESVAYEQYF
TGCGCCAGCAGCTTGGAGTCCGTGGCCTACGAGCAGTACTTC
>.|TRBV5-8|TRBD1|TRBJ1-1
CASSFPGTVNTEAFF
TGTGCCAGCAGCTTCCCCGGGACAGTGAACACTGAAGCTTTCTTT
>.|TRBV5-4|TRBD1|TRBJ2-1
CASSLMTGVNNEQFF
TGTGCCAGCAGCCTGATGACAGGGGTAAACAATGAGCAGTTCTTC
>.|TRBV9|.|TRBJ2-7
CASSVGAGTSYEQYF
TGTGCCAGCAGCGTAGGGGCAGGAACTTCCTACGAGCAGTACTTC
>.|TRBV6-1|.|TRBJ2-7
CASSERETSEQYF
TGTGCCAGCAGTGAAAGGGAGACTTCCGAGCAGTACTTC
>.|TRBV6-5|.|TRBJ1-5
CASSPLVAYEPQHF
TGTGCCAGCAGTCCATTAGTAGCCTACGAGCCCCAGCATTTT
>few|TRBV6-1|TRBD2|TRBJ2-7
CASSRWTSGTYEQYF
TGTGCCAGCAGTCGTTGGACTAGCGGGACGTACGAGCAGTACTTC